Listed here are 20 T cell receptor beta chains from one sample, sequenced in a study of graft-versus-host responses after intestinal transplantation. Repertoires were generated with immunoSEQ multiplex PCR, while TCRdb's copy carries only in-frame clones and drops some. The data hold approximately 9,300 clones, with 86% observed a single time. Both intraepithelial and lamina propria lymphocytes were released by processing graft tissue. The specimen was ileum tissue, collected about 700 days after intestinal transplantation. Receptor source: a human patient who received an intestinal transplant, so some T cells may come from the graft donor.

The chain employs TRBV11-2 and TRBJ2-5; D uncertain. V was clipped by 4 bases and J by 7 bases, with 10 bases between them. Germline lookup yields CDR1 SGHAT and CDR2 FQNNGV. The CDR3 totals 12 residues. The CDR3 DNA is TGTGCCAGCAGCTCCCCAGTTGGGACCCAGTACTTC. Protein product: CASSSPVGTQYF.

The V gene is TRBV5-4, the J gene TRBJ1-2; D is unclear. This CDR3 has 12 amino acids. Trimming left V 4 bases short and J 5 bases short, with 9 bases between. Germline-derived CDR1 and CDR2 are SGHNT and YYREEE (reference sequence). In DNA, the CDR3 is TGTGCCAGCAGCAACGACGGGTATGGCTACACCTTC. Translation gives CASSNDGYGYTF.

This chain joins TRBV10-3 and TRBJ2-1; 10 nucleotides align to TRBD2. Germline CDR1 and CDR2: ENHRY and SYGVKD. This CDR3 spans 15 amino acids. The ends lost 3 bases at V and 4 bases at J; junction bases unmatched: 3. The CDR3 loop is CAISDQLAGYNEQFF. The CDR3 nucleotides are TGTGCCATCAGTGATCAACTAGCGGGATACAATGAGCAGTTCTTC.

The chain is built from TRBV5-6 and TRBJ2-1, with 8 nucleotides matching TRBD2. Germline-derived CDR1 and CDR2 are SGHDT and YYEEEE. The length of the CDR3 is 15 residues. V lost 0 bases, J lost 5 bases, and 4 bases stayed unmatched. The DNA for the CDR3 is TGTGCCAGCAGCTTGGATAGCGGGGTGGACAATGAGCAGTTCTTC. Encoded protein: CASSLDSGVDNEQFF.

This rearrangement joins TRBV10-2 to TRBJ1-1; a possible D gene is TRBD1 (6 bases). V shed 6 bases and J shed 3 bases, with 11 bases lying between them. CDR1 is WSHSY, CDR2 SAAADI, per germline. The CDR3 is made up of 13 amino acids. The CDR3 DNA sequence: TGCGCCAGCAGGCCGGGACACTACACTGAAGCTTTCTTT. This codes for CASRPGHYTEAFF.

This chain connects TRBV2 to TRBJ2-3, with D possibly being TRBD1 (6 bases). Trimming cost V 4 bases and J 6 bases, with 14 bases left between them. CDR1 is SNHLY, CDR2 FYNNEI, per germline. The CDR3 has 14 amino acids. CDR3 nucleotide sequence: TGTGCCAGCAGTGCAGGACAGCATGTGGATACGCAGTATTTT. Amino acids: CASSAGQHVDTQYF. Supplemented by reference TRBV2 and TRBJ2-3, the full variable domain reads EPEVTQTPSHQVTQMGQEVILRCVPISNHLYFYWYRQILGQKVEFLVSFYNNEISEKSEIFDDQFSVERPDGSNFTLKIRSTKLEDSAMYFCASSAGQHVDTQYFGPGTRLTVL.

CDR3 nucleotides: TGTGCCAGCAGCCTGGGACTTAATACGCAGTATTTT. Amino acid sequence: CASSLGLNTQYF. The V and J genes are TRBV5-4 and TRBJ2-3; the D gene is possibly TRBD2 (6 bases). Germline V gives CDR1 SGHNT, CDR2 YYREEE (reference sequence). The CDR3 covers 12 residues. V was pared by 4 bases and J by 7 bases, with 10 bases between.

The chain employs TRBV6-1 and TRBJ2-4; tentative D call: TRBD1 (6 bases). V was shortened by 5 bases and J by 10 bases, with 18 bases between the two germline ends. This CDR3 is 14 amino acids long. Germline CDR1 and CDR2: MNHNS and SASEGT. This CDR3 is CASSSRQHTGIQYF. The DNA of the CDR3 is TGTGCCAGCAGTTCGCGACAGCACACAGGGATTCAGTACTTC.

This chain connects TRBV5-5 to TRBJ2-7; 10 positions agree with TRBD1. CDR1 and CDR2 from the germline V gene are SGHKS and YYEKEE (reference sequence). The CDR3 sequence is 15 residues long. The V gene end was trimmed by 3 bases and the J gene end by 2 bases; junction bases not matched to a gene: 5. The CDR3: CASSSSGTGAYEQYF. CDR3 bases: TGTGCCAGCAGCTCCTCCGGGACAGGGGCCTACGAGCAGTACTTC.

J is TRBJ1-4 and V is TRBV5-1; the D gene is possibly TRBD1 (6 bases). The CDR3 runs to 13 residues. Trimming took off 7 bases at V and 6 bases at J, with 13 bases between the two ends. Germline loops: CDR1 SGHRS, CDR2 YFSETQ. The CDR3 sequence: CASSTGTDEKLFF. DNA of the CDR3: TGCGCCAGCTCAACAGGGACGGATGAAAAACTGTTTTTT.

This chain links TRBV4-2 with TRBJ2-7, with 10 bases that match TRBD1. Looked up from germline, CDR1 is LGHNA and CDR2 is YNFKEQ. This CDR3 region has 16 residues. The trim removed 5 bases at V and 3 bases at J, leaving 10 bases unmatched. The CDR3 DNA follows: TGTGCCAGCAGCTTGGTAGGGACAGGGGTTTACTACGAGCAGTACTTC. Its protein product is CASSLVGTGVYYEQYF.

The gene calls are TRBV4-1 and TRBJ2-5, with 12 bases lining up with TRBD2. This CDR3 contains 16 residues. Germline CDR1 and CDR2: MGHRA and YSYEKL. V was pared by 5 bases and J by 8 bases, with 12 bases of the junction left unmatched. DNA for the CDR3: TGCGCCAGCAGCGGTAATCCTACTAGCGGGGGGTATACCCAGTACTTC. This encodes CASSGNPTSGGYTQYF.

The rearrangement links TRBV7-2 to TRBJ1-5, with D possibly matching TRBD1 (5 bases). There are 13 residues in the CDR3. CDR1 and CDR2 (germline): SGHTA, FQGNSA. Trimming shortened V by 5 bases and J by 7 bases, and 12 bases separated the two germline ends. CDR3 protein: CASSPRANQPQHF. DNA of the CDR3: TGTGCCAGCAGCCCCAGGGCCAACCAGCCCCAGCATTTT. Looking up the rest from reference TRBV7-2 and TRBJ1-5 gives the full variable domain: GAGVSQSPSNKVTEKGKDVELRCDPISGHTALYWYRQSLGQGLEFLIYFQGNSAPDKSGLPSDRFSAERTGGSVSTLTIQRTQQEDSAVYLCASSPRANQPQHFGDGTRLSIL.

This chain links TRBV5-4 with TRBJ1-2, with D possibly being TRBD1 (6 bases). The V gene's germline CDR1 is SGHNT and CDR2 YYREEE (reference sequence). V lost 4 bases and J lost 4, with 20 bases in between. The CDR3 totals 16 residues. CDR3 sequence: CASSQGGSRATYGYTF. The CDR3 nucleotides are TGTGCCAGCAGCCAAGGGGGGTCCCGGGCCACCTATGGCTACACCTTC.

This sequence joins TRBV29-1 and TRBJ2-7; the D gene is possibly TRBD1 (6 bases). The length of the CDR3 is 12 residues. V lost 7 bases and J lost 3, with 13 bases in between. CDR1 is SQVTM and CDR2 is ANQGSEA in the germline V gene. CDR3 nucleotides: TGCAGCGCCAGGGGTTCGCACTACGAGCAGTACTTC. Protein sequence: CSARGSHYEQYF.

V is TRBV12-5 and J is TRBJ2-5; D is perhaps TRBD1 (6 bases). The V end lost 1 base, the J end lost 3 bases, and 6 bases lay between the germline ends. The CDR3 spans 13 residues. CDR1 and CDR2 from the germline V gene are LGHNT and FRNRAP. The DNA for the CDR3 is TGTGCTAGTGGTTTGGCAGGGGAAGAGACCCAGTACTTC. It codes for CASGLAGEETQYF.

V gene TRBV5-1 combines with J gene TRBJ2-4; the D gene is possibly TRBD1 (5 bases). The germline gives CDR1 SGHRS, CDR2 YFSETQ. Deletions cut 1 base from V and 0 bases from J, with 11 bases between. The CDR3 sequence is 16 residues long. As DNA, the CDR3 is TGCGCCAGCAGCTTGCTTTCAGGGCTAGCCAAAAACATTCAGTACTTC. This gives the protein CASSLLSGLAKNIQYF.

The chain is built from TRBV4-2 and TRBJ2-5, with D maybe TRBD1 (5 bases). CDR1 and CDR2 (germline): LGHNA, YNFKEQ. The V and J ends lost 4 bases and 2 bases respectively, with 8 bases between them. The CDR3 sequence is 13 residues long. The CDR3 DNA follows: TGTGCCAGCAGCCCTCAGGGACAAGAGACCCAGTACTTC. Translating it yields CASSPQGQETQYF.

The chain uses TRBV7-2 and TRBJ1-1; D gene ambiguous. Per the germline V gene, CDR1 is SGHTA and CDR2 is FQGNSA. The CDR3 is made up of 11 amino acids. V lost 1 base, J lost 7 bases, and 4 bases lay in between. CDR3 loop: CASSLVFEAFF. DNA of the CDR3: TGTGCCAGCAGCTTAGTGTTTGAAGCTTTCTTT.

The chain combines TRBV6-8 with TRBJ2-4; D uncertain. This CDR3 has 14 amino acids. Deletions cut 4 bases from V and 1 base from J, with 8 bases between. From germline, CDR1 is MNHGY and CDR2 SAAAGT. The CDR3, as DNA: TGTGCCAGCAGTTCATTCTCCGCCAAAAACATTCAGTACTTC. Its translation: CASSSFSAKNIQYF.